A selection of T cell receptor beta chains follows, all from one sample in a study of cytomegalovirus exposure and HLA in healthy donors. Some clones are missing from TCRdb's copy, which holds only in-frame ones; the method was immunoSEQ multiplex PCR. Here the sample spans about 140,000 clones, roughly 80% being singletons. Sequenced sample: PBMCs. Every receptor here comes from a woman aged 25-40 years in good health and CMV-seronegative. The CDR3 runs from the conserved cysteine through the conserved F or W. Fields, in order: CDR3 length, clone size, V gene, J gene, D gene, CDR3 protein, CDR3 DNA. The D gene is left open where the match is weak. Some rows mark clone size as missing; the rest say once, few, many or name a class of expanded clone.

>13|once|TRBV6-5|TRBJ2-1|TRBD1
CASSLQGHNEQFF
TGTGCCAGCAGTCTACAGGGGCACAATGAGCAGTTCTTC
>16|.|TRBV6-4|TRBJ1-1|TRBD1
CASSVTGGREDTEAFF
TGTGCCAGCAGTGTCACAGGGGGCCGTGAGGACACTGAAGCTTTCTTT
>14|once|TRBV30|TRBJ1-6|.
CAWERGGDNSPLHF
TGTGCCTGGGAGAGGGGGGGGGATAATTCACCCCTCCACTTT
>14|once|TRBV7-2|TRBJ1-4|.
CASSGRGRGEELFF
TGTGCCAGCAGCGGCCGGGGGAGAGGGGAAGAACTGTTTTTT
>15|once|TRBV11-3|TRBJ2-7|TRBD2
CASSLEAGGSYEQYF
TGTGCCAGCAGCTTAGAAGCGGGGGGGTCCTACGAGCAGTACTTC
>13|.|TRBV6-6|TRBJ2-3|TRBD1
CAAGTGGSNTQYF
TGTGCAGCAGGGACAGGGGGCTCGAATACGCAGTATTTT
>15|.|TRBV6-1|TRBJ1-4|.
CASSRTVFGNEKLFF
TGTGCCAGCAGTAGAACGGTTTTTGGTAATGAAAAACTGTTTTTT
>13|.|TRBV7-2|TRBJ1-3|TRBD1
CASSLDQGDTIYF
TGTGCCAGCAGCTTAGATCAGGGGGACACCATATATTTT
>14|.|TRBV7-2|TRBJ1-1|.
CASSWPTGRTEAFF
TGTGCCAGCAGCTGGCCAACAGGGCGGACTGAAGCTTTCTTT
>15|few|TRBV5-1|TRBJ2-3|TRBD1
CASSFPDRGRDTQYF
TGCGCCAGCAGCTTCCCGGACAGGGGGCGCGATACGCAGTATTTT
>14|.|TRBV6-5|TRBJ1-1|TRBD1
CASTRTGGNTEAFF
TGTGCCAGCACTAGGACAGGGGGGAACACTGAAGCTTTCTTT
>13|.|TRBV7-9|TRBJ2-7|TRBD1
CASSPDRAYEQYF
TGTGCCAGCAGCCCGGACAGGGCCTACGAGCAGTACTTC
>15|.|TRBV5-1|TRBJ1-1|TRBD1
CASSLEGGVNTEAFF
TGCGCCAGCAGCTTGGAAGGGGGCGTGAACACTGAAGCTTTCTTT
>13|.|TRBV19|TRBJ2-1|TRBD2
CASSIGLGDEQFF
TGTGCCAGTAGTATTGGACTAGGCGATGAGCAGTTCTTC
>15|few|TRBV11-2|TRBJ2-5|.
CASSLVGTAQETQYF
TGTGCCAGCAGCTTAGTTGGGACTGCTCAAGAGACCCAGTACTTC
>14|.|TRBV19|TRBJ2-7|.
CASSMGQKPYEQYF
TGTGCCAGTAGTATGGGGCAGAAACCCTACGAGCAGTACTTC
>13|once|TRBV30|TRBJ2-5|.
CAWSGGPQETQYF
TGTGCCTGGAGTGGAGGTCCGCAAGAGACCCAGTACTTC
>12|.|TRBV7-3|TRBJ1-2|TRBD1
CASSANRGSYTF
TGTGCCAGCAGCGCCAACAGGGGGAGCTACACCTTC
>12|.|TRBV19|TRBJ2-1|TRBD2
CASSFLAGEQFF
TGTGCCAGTAGTTTCCTAGCGGGGGAGCAGTTCTTC
>15|.|TRBV7-9|TRBJ1-5|TRBD1
CASSQTGGGNQPQHF
TGTGCCAGCAGCCAGACAGGGGGTGGGAATCAGCCCCAGCATTTT
>14|.|TRBV9|TRBJ1-2|.
CASSVGGRSYGYTF
TGTGCCAGCAGCGTAGGTGGCAGATCCTATGGCTACACCTTC
>16|.|TRBV7-3|TRBJ2-1|TRBD2
CASSLPGTSGSGEQFF
TGTGCCAGCAGCTTACCCGGGACTAGCGGGAGCGGAGAGCAGTTCTTC
>17|.|TRBV5-4|TRBJ2-3|TRBD2
CASSPPGAGPLTDTQYF
TGTGCCAGCAGCCCGCCTGGAGCGGGGCCCCTCACAGATACGCAGTATTTT
>11|once|TRBV6-5|TRBJ1-1|.
CASSRVTEAFF
TGTGCCAGCAGCCGAGTCACTGAAGCTTTCTTT
>14|.|TRBV4-2|TRBJ1-4|.
CASSPGQANEKLFF
TGTGCCAGCAGCCCGGGACAAGCTAATGAAAAACTGTTTTTT
>17|.|TRBV5-1|TRBJ2-1|TRBD2
CASSSATSGRGNNEQFF
TGCGCCAGCAGCTCCGCGACTAGCGGGAGGGGGAACAATGAGCAGTTCTTC
>13|.|TRBV29-1|TRBJ2-7|.
CSGVQSGDGEQYF
TGCAGCGGTGTACAGTCGGGGGACGGCGAGCAGTACTTC
>15|.|TRBV7-9|TRBJ1-5|.
CASSLAGEAYQPQHF
TGTGCCAGCAGCTTAGCAGGGGAAGCTTATCAGCCCCAGCATTTT
>13|.|TRBV5-1|TRBJ2-1|.
CASQTPSYNEQFF
TGCGCCAGTCAGACACCCTCCTACAATGAGCAGTTCTTC
>13|.|TRBV5-3|TRBJ1-4|.
CAPFNPVNEKLFF
TGTGCCCCCTTTAACCCGGTTAATGAAAAACTGTTTTTT
>14|.|TRBV5-6|TRBJ2-7|.
CASSPQGRTYEQYF
TGTGCCAGCAGCCCCCAGGGCCGAACCTACGAGCAGTACTTC
>18|.|TRBV5-1|TRBJ2-2|.
CASSLFRGGAANTGELFF
TGCGCCAGCAGCTTGTTTCGAGGGGGGGCGGCGAACACCGGGGAGCTGTTTTTT
>16|.|TRBV19|TRBJ1-1|TRBD1
CASSARDRVMNTEAFF
TGTGCCAGTAGTGCCCGGGACAGGGTGATGAACACTGAAGCTTTCTTT
>12|.|TRBV6-1|TRBJ2-2|.
CASSAQGGELFF
TGTGCCAGCAGTGCCCAGGGCGGGGAGCTGTTTTTT
>13|few|TRBV4-3|TRBJ2-7|TRBD1
CASSPDREYEQYF
TGCGCCAGCAGTCCGGACAGGGAGTACGAGCAGTACTTC
>16|few|TRBV2|TRBJ1-5|TRBD1
CASGDRNPLLKQPQHF
TGTGCCAGTGGGGACAGGAACCCTTTGTTAAAGCAGCCCCAGCATTTT
>15|.|TRBV19|TRBJ1-5|TRBD1
CASSGDRGFNQPQHF
TGTGCCAGTAGTGGAGACAGGGGTTTCAATCAGCCCCAGCATTTT
>14|few|TRBV10-3|TRBJ1-3|TRBD1
CAISETGTGNTIYF
TGTGCCATCAGCGAGACAGGGACTGGAAACACCATATATTTT
>16|.|TRBV4-1|TRBJ2-1|TRBD2
CASSRVAGLYINEQFF
TGCGCCAGCAGCCGCGTAGCGGGACTTTATATCAATGAGCAGTTCTTC
>17|.|TRBV30|TRBJ1-6|TRBD1
CAWSVQGRQGQYSPLHF
TGTGCCTGGAGTGTACAAGGTAGACAGGGCCAATATTCACCCCTCCACTTT
>17|.|TRBV5-1|TRBJ1-1|TRBD1
CASSSATGGVMNTEAFF
TGCGCCAGCAGCTCGGCTACAGGGGGTGTTATGAACACTGAAGCTTTCTTT